This TCR beta chain was recorded in a study of radiotherapy plus CTLA-4 blockade in lung cancer. The assay was immunoSEQ multiplex PCR, and TCRdb's table has in-frame clones only and misses some. The profile shows about 45,000 clones, around 63% of them singletons. Chemo-refractory metastatic non-small-cell lung cancer patients underwent focal radiation alongside CTLA-4 blockade with ipilimumab. Broader study findings: Among blood TCR repertoires after radiotherapy plus ipilimumab, tumor-derived clones expanded.

Per germline, CDR1 KGHSH and CDR2 LQKENI. The V gene lost 6 bases and the J gene lost 5 bases, with 17 bases spanning the gap. This CDR3 region has 14 residues. Points on this clone: Its antigen is undetermined.

The V gene is TRBV18, the J gene TRBJ2-7; D is perhaps TRBD1 (6 bases). Sample: peripheral blood, taken from a patient treated with radiotherapy plus ipilimumab. The TCR comes from a human donor with non-small cell lung cancer who had a partial response to radiotherapy plus ipilimumab. CDR3 loop: CASSARGSLDEQYF. For the CDR3, the DNA is TGTGCCAGCTCTGCCAGGGGATCCCTGGACGAGCAGTACTTC.